These 13 T cell receptor beta chains were sequenced from one sample in a study of blood T cell repertoires in COVID-19. Some clones are missing from TCRdb's copy, which holds only in-frame ones; the method was immunoSEQ multiplex PCR. This table holds around 500,000 clones, approximately 90% found once. The specimen was PBMCs or T cells enriched from blood (not recorded which). The receptors originated from a woman between 40 and 55 years old who had recovered from COVID-19.

V and J are TRBV5-1 and TRBJ1-1; 9 bases align to TRBD1. Germline V CDR1 and CDR2: SGHRS, YFSETQ. With V trimmed by 0 bases and J by 3 bases, 3 bases remained unmatched. This CDR3 has 15 amino acids. The CDR3: CASSLGRTGDTEAFF. The CDR3 nucleotides read TGCGCCAGCAGCTTGGGTCGGACAGGGGACACTGAAGCTTTCTTT.

In its sample, this clone was seen once. This chain joins TRBV5-6 and TRBJ1-2; 10 bases fit TRBD1. V lost 0 bases, J lost 5 bases, and 10 bases stayed unmatched. This CDR3 comprises 17 residues. CDR1 is SGHDT, CDR2 YYEEEE, per germline. CDR3 protein: CASSLVGQGLRTYGYTF. CDR3 in DNA: TGTGCCAGCAGCTTGGTGGGACAGGGGCTCCGGACGTATGGCTACACCTTC.

The CDR3 is CARPDRVERGYTF. CDR3 bases: TGTGCCAGACCGGACAGGGTTGAGAGGGGCTACACCTTC. The rearrangement joins TRBV2 to TRBJ1-2, with 8 positions matching TRBD1. Trimming at V came to 9 bases and at J to 8 bases, leaving 11 bases not matched to a gene. CDR3 length equals 13 residues. The germline V gene encodes CDR1 SNHLY and CDR2 FYNNEI.

This rearrangement joins TRBV5-1 to TRBJ2-3; 12 bases map to TRBD2. Germline loops: CDR1 SGHRS, CDR2 YFSETQ. With V trimmed by 2 bases and J by 4 bases, 11 bases remained unmatched. CDR3 length: 18 amino acids. As DNA, the CDR3 is TGCGCCAGCAGCTTTTCGAGGACTAGCGGGACAGGACCAGATACGCAGTATTTT. Residues: CASSFSRTSGTGPDTQYF.

The chain recombines TRBV10-2 with TRBJ2-6; 10 bases map to TRBD2. Trimming removed 6 bases from V and 1 base from J; junction bases left unmatched: 6. Germline V gene lookup returns CDR1 WSHSY and CDR2 SAAADI. The CDR3 is 17 amino acids. As DNA, the CDR3 is TGCGCCAGCAGAACTAGCGGGGTAATTTCTGGGGCCAACGTCCTGACTTTC. Protein sequence: CASRTSGVISGANVLTF.

The V gene is TRBV7-9, the J gene TRBJ1-3; D remains ambiguous. Germline V gene data show CDR1 as SEHNR and CDR2 as FQNEAQ (reference sequence). The ends were cut back, 2 bases at V and 4 bases at J, with 6 bases in the middle. There are 13 residues in the CDR3. CDR3 sequence reads: CASSLKLGNTIYF. CDR3 bases: TGTGCCAGCAGCTTAAAATTAGGAAACACCATATATTTT.

The chain uses TRBV6-1 and TRBJ2-1, with TRBD2 matching 7 bases. Germline V CDR1 and CDR2: MNHNS, SASEGT. The length of the CDR3 is 16 residues. The J segment lost 1 base and the V segment lost 1 base, leaving 4 bases of the junction unmatched. CDR3 loop: CASSEVGGGSYNEQFF. CDR3 nucleotides: TGTGCCAGCAGTGAAGTGGGGGGAGGGTCCTACAATGAGCAGTTCTTC.

The gene calls are TRBV6-2 or TRBV6-3 and TRBJ1-5; D uncertain. Trimming took 6 bases from V and 5 from J, leaving 14 bases between them. CDR1 and CDR2 from the germline V gene are MNHEY and SVGEGT. The length of the CDR3 is 14 residues. In DNA, the CDR3 is TGTGCCAGCAGCCCAAACGTAGAGTATCAGCCCCAGCATTTT. Protein product: CASSPNVEYQPQHF.

Points on this clone: The identical CDR3 is also encoded by other nucleotide sequences in the sample. The chain recombines TRBV7-9 with TRBJ2-6; D is possibly TRBD2 (6 bases). V lost 3 bases to trimming and J lost 0 bases, with 9 bases between them. The germline CDR1 and CDR2 sequences are SEHNR and FQNEAQ (reference sequence). The CDR3 runs to 16 residues. The CDR3 reads CASSLGGVSGANVLTF. CDR3 sequence (DNA): TGTGCCAGCAGCTTGGGAGGCGTCTCTGGGGCCAACGTCCTGACTTTC.

The J gene is TRBJ2-1, the V gene TRBV18; 8 nucleotides align to TRBD2. CDR1 KGHSH and CDR2 LQKENI come from the germline V gene. This CDR3 comprises 15 residues. The ends lost 5 bases at V and 9 bases at J; junction bases unmatched: 12. CDR3 in amino acids: CASSTGREGLVEQFF. The CDR3 DNA follows: TGTGCCAGCTCAACGGGTCGGGAGGGCCTAGTTGAGCAGTTCTTC.

The chain has TRBV7-9 and TRBJ1-4, with D perhaps TRBD1 (5 bases). The CDR3 is 15 residues long. V lost 5 bases, J lost 0 bases, and 10 bases lay in between. The germline V gene encodes CDR1 SEHNR and CDR2 FQNEAQ (reference sequence). The CDR3 loop reads CASSHQGSTNEKLFF. CDR3 DNA: TGTGCCAGCAGCCACCAGGGATCAACTAATGAAAAACTGTTTTTT.

The rearrangement joins TRBV6-2 or TRBV6-3 to TRBJ2-3; D remains unclear. Looked up from germline, CDR1 is MNHEY and CDR2 is SVGEGT. V dropped 5 bases and J dropped 0 bases, with 6 bases sitting between them. CDR3 size: 13 residues. The CDR3 DNA follows: TGTGCCAGCAGTACGGAGAGCACAGATACGCAGTATTTT. Protein product: CASSTESTDTQYF.

The chain joins TRBV7-9 to TRBJ1-1; no definite D call. The germline V and J ends were trimmed by 8 bases and 0 bases, with 10 bases remaining between them. Germline CDR1 is SEHNR and CDR2 is FQNEAQ (reference sequence). The CDR3 spans 13 residues. The CDR3 is CASERQLNTEAFF. CDR3 bases: TGTGCCAGCGAGCGGCAGCTGAACACTGAAGCTTTCTTT.